The 5 T cell receptor beta chains below all came from one sample that was sequenced in a study of blood T cells in healthy people across ages (dated by TCRdb to about 2015). The method behind the library was 5' RACE. The sequencer listed for this sample is Illumina HiSeq 2500. A second PCR of roughly 6 to 11 cycles was performed with a sample-barcoded 5' primer and a J-beta primer mix. TCRdb ran its own pipeline on the public reads, namely fastp trimming at Q25 and MiXCR clone calling, and kept in-frame beta chains. Under each unique CDR3 protein, matching rows form one entry showing the most common genes and DNA. The sample records some 700,000 distinct CDR3 sequences, about a fifth of which are singletons. Roughly 22% of the sample is held by the ten biggest clonotypes. Sequenced sample: blood. The source is a man between 65 and 85 years old in good health.

J is TRBJ2-5 and V is TRBV5-4, with TRBD1 matching over 7 bases. Trimming removed 3 bases from V and 2 bases from J; junction bases left unmatched: 4. The V gene's germline CDR1 is SGHNT and CDR2 YYREEE (reference sequence). The CDR3 consists of 14 residues. The CDR3, as DNA: TGTGCCAGCAGCTGGGGACAGCAACAAGAGACCCAGTACTTC. This gives the protein CASSWGQQQETQYF.

The V gene is TRBV6-5, the J gene TRBJ1-3, with D perhaps TRBD1 (5 bases). The V gene's germline CDR1 is MNHEY and CDR2 SVGAGI. There are 18 residues in the CDR3. V dropped 6 bases and J dropped 0 bases, with 21 bases sitting between them. The CDR3 DNA sequence: TGTGCCAGCAGCCACGGGGCCTCCCGGAGGGTCTCTGGAAACACCATATATTTT. It specifies CASSHGASRRVSGNTIYF.

V gene TRBV7-6 combines with J gene TRBJ2-5, with 8 bases that match TRBD1. The closer fit of TRBJ2-7 to the DNA end suggests the J call may be wrong. In germline, CDR1 is SGHVS, CDR2 FNYEAQ. CDR3 length: 15 residues. In DNA form, the CDR3 reads TGTGCCAGCAGCTCCACGACAGGGGCCACTCTCGAGCAGTACTTC. Encoded protein: CASSSTTGATLEQYF.

In this sample, this clonotype turned up a few times. V is TRBV4-1 and J is TRBJ1-5; 9 nucleotides align to TRBD1. The CDR3 length is 18 residues. Germline V CDR1 and CDR2: MGHRA, YSYEKL. V shed 4 bases, J shed 2 bases, and the junction held 12 bases outside the gene matches. DNA of the CDR3: TGCGCCAGCAGCCCTGGCTACAGGGGGCGCTGGGGCAATCAGCCCCAGCATTTT. Translated, it gives CASSPGYRGRWGNQPQHF.

The sample holds many counts of this clonotype. The rearrangement links TRBV9 to TRBJ2-6; the D call may be TRBD1 or TRBD2 (5 bases each). Germline V gene lookup returns CDR1 SGDLS and CDR2 YYNGEE. V lost 4 bases and J 0 bases, leaving 17 bases between the germline ends. The CDR3 is 18 amino acids. The CDR3 DNA reads as TGTGCCAGCAGCTCCAGAGGGGTAGATACCTCTGGGGCCAACGTCCTGACTTTC. It specifies CASSSRGVDTSGANVLTF.